One and the same sample provided the 11 T cell receptor beta chains below, sequenced in a study of T cells in Graves' hyperthyroidism and ophthalmopathy. The source material, RNA transcripts, was used to amplify TCR beta CDR3 regions. Researchers ran a first-round RT-PCR on the TCR CDR3 using the HTBI primer set. TCRdb ran MiXCR on the multiplex PCR reads and lists one entry per CDR3 protein. Of approximately 350,000 distinct CDR3 sequences listed, roughly 15% are singletons. The sample was blood. These receptor sequences come from a woman aged 55 to 70 with Graves' ophthalmopathy.

The chain joins TRBV24-1 to TRBJ2-3; 8 bases agree with TRBD1. In germline, CDR1 is KGHDR, CDR2 SFDVKD. The CDR3 is 14 residues long. Trimming removed 7 bases from V and 0 bases from J; junction bases left unmatched: 2. CDR3: CATSGQGSTDTQYF. The CDR3 DNA is TGTGCCACCAGCGGACAGGGAAGCACAGATACGCAGTATTTT.

This clonotype was observed many times. This chain joins TRBV12-5 and TRBJ2-3; D unresolved. The length of the CDR3 is 13 residues. The V gene's germline CDR1 is LGHNT and CDR2 FRNRAP. Between the trimmed V and J ends, which lost 3 bases and 3 bases, there was a span of 7 bases. The CDR3 nucleotides are TGTGCTAGTGGTTTTCTAGGGACAGATACGCAGTATTTT. Its protein is CASGFLGTDTQYF.

In its sample, this clonotype was seen a few times. The rearrangement joins TRBV27 to TRBJ2-1; the match to TRBD2 covers 7 bases. V dropped 4 bases and J dropped 8; count of bases not matched to a gene: 8. CDR3 size: 14 residues. Germline values: CDR1 MNHEY, CDR2 SMNVEV (reference sequence). For the CDR3, the DNA is TGTGCCAGCAGTTCAAGACTAGCTCTGGATGAGCAGTTCTTC. It specifies CASSSRLALDEQFF.

The chain has TRBV7-2 and TRBJ2-1; D gene uncertain. CDR3 length equals 14 residues. The germline gives CDR1 SGHTA, CDR2 FQGNSA. The V end was cut by 7 bases, the J end by 2 bases, with 12 bases between. In nucleotides, the CDR3 is TGTGCCAGCACCCCCGACGGAACCTACAATGAGCAGTTCTTC. This sequence encodes CASTPDGTYNEQFF.

The chain links TRBV2 to TRBJ1-6, with 7 positions matching TRBD1. Germline V gene sequence: CDR1 SNHLY, CDR2 FYNNEI. V lost 7 bases to trimming and J lost 6 bases; unmatched junction nucleotides: 9. This CDR3 has 15 residues. CDR3 sequence: CASTNAGTANSPLHF. The DNA of the CDR3 is TGTGCCAGCACTAATGCGGGGACAGCTAATTCACCCCTCCACTTT.

A single count supports this clonotype. Given a much more abundant clone one base away, this may be a read error. The genes are TRBV2 and TRBJ2-5, with TRBD1 matching 10 bases. Trimming took 11 bases from V and 4 from J; bases not matched to a gene: 10. CDR3 length equals 14 residues. Germline CDR1 SNHLY, CDR2 FYNNEI. CDR3 loop: CAGTPGTGAETQYF. The DNA for the CDR3 is TGTGCCGGCACTCCGGGGACAGGGGCAGAGACCCAGTACTTC.

This clonotype appeared a few times. This sequence joins TRBV4-1 and TRBJ2-2, with D maybe TRBD1 (5 bases). The V and J ends lost 4 bases and 1 base respectively, with 7 bases between them. This CDR3 contains 14 residues. Germline assignment: CDR1 MGHRA and CDR2 YSYEKL. CDR3 in DNA: TGCGCCAGCAGCCCGACAGTGAACACCGGGGAGCTGTTTTTT. It yields the protein CASSPTVNTGELFF.

This clonotype was found a few times. This rearrangement joins TRBV7-9 to TRBJ2-1, with D unresolved. The CDR3 has 15 amino acids. Per the germline V gene, CDR1 is SEHNR and CDR2 is FQNEAQ (reference sequence). V dropped 3 bases and J dropped 8 bases, with 17 bases sitting between them. CDR3 DNA: TGTGCCAGCAGCTTCGGCAGCAGATATCACGATGAGCAGTTCTTC. It yields the protein CASSFGSRYHDEQFF.

This clonotype was recorded many times. The rearrangement uses TRBV2 and TRBJ1-2, with D tentatively TRBD1 (6 bases). The germline V gene has CDR1 SNHLY and CDR2 FYNNEI. Trimming took 6 bases from V and 8 from J, leaving 13 bases between them. There are 12 residues in the CDR3. For the CDR3, the DNA is TGTGCCAGCAGGTCGGACAGTGCGGGCTACACCTTC. Translation: CASRSDSAGYTF.

This rearrangement joins TRBV12-3 or TRBV12-4 to TRBJ1-2; D is possibly TRBD1 (6 bases). This CDR3 is built from 12 residues. The ends were cut back, 6 bases at V and 7 bases at J, with 12 bases in the middle. The CDR3: CASSPIGGGYTF. In DNA, the CDR3 is TGTGCCAGCAGCCCAATAGGGGGTGGCTACACCTTC.

This clonotype was seen repeatedly, ten times or more. The chain recombines TRBV28 with TRBJ2-5, with 7 bases that match TRBD2. The CDR3 totals 15 residues. Germline CDR1 and CDR2: MDHEN and SYDVKM. J lost 1 base, V lost 6 bases, and 8 bases had no gene match. CDR3: CASRGGGEGQETQYF. The CDR3 DNA reads TGTGCCAGCAGGGGGGGGGGGGAGGGCCAAGAGACCCAGTACTTC.